These T cell receptor beta chains were read from a single sample in a study of CD8+ T cells in alopecia areata. TCRdb keeps only in-frame clones here, not all; method: immunoSEQ multiplex PCR. The table records roughly 170,000 clones, 59% of them present only once. Sequenced here: CD4+ T cells sorted from blood, sampled at week 0. The origin of the receptors is a human donor with alopecia areata. The CDR3 runs from the conserved cysteine through the conserved F or W. Each record gives: J gene, D gene, clone size, V gene, CDR3 protein, CDR3 DNA. A D gene is named only where the DNA matches it firmly. Rows may omit the clone size; those that give it use once, few, many or a size class.

j_call: TRBJ1-2
d_call: .
clone_size: .
v_call: TRBV9
cdr3_aa: CASSVGPGTFSYGYTF
cdr3_nt: TGTGCCAGCAGCGTAGGCCCCGGGACCTTTAGCTATGGCTACACCTTC

j_call: TRBJ2-2
d_call: .
clone_size: .
v_call: TRBV4-2
cdr3_aa: CASSFEDKNTGELFF
cdr3_nt: TGTGCCAGCAGCTTCGAGGACAAGAACACCGGGGAGCTGTTTTTT

j_call: TRBJ2-7
d_call: .
clone_size: few
v_call: TRBV27
cdr3_aa: CASRATLGGWNEQYF
cdr3_nt: TGTGCCAGCAGGGCTACCCTAGGGGGTTGGAACGAGCAGTACTTC

j_call: TRBJ2-3
d_call: .
clone_size: once
v_call: TRBV15
cdr3_aa: CATSRGVTDTQYF
cdr3_nt: TGTGCCACCAGCAGGGGAGTCACAGATACGCAGTATTTT

j_call: TRBJ2-5
d_call: .
clone_size: .
v_call: TRBV9
cdr3_aa: CASSAPSLETQYF
cdr3_nt: TGTGCCAGCAGCGCCCCCTCCTTAGAGACCCAGTACTTC

j_call: TRBJ2-1
d_call: .
clone_size: few
v_call: TRBV12-5
cdr3_aa: CASGLVLTGDNEQFF
cdr3_nt: TGTGCTAGTGGTTTGGTACTAACGGGTGACAATGAGCAGTTCTTC

j_call: TRBJ1-2
d_call: .
clone_size: once
v_call: TRBV15
cdr3_aa: CATSSRNRTLYGYTF
cdr3_nt: TGTGCCACCAGCAGCAGAAACAGAACCCTCTATGGCTACACCTTC

j_call: TRBJ1-1
d_call: .
clone_size: .
v_call: TRBV6-6
cdr3_aa: CASSSRDTEAFF
cdr3_nt: TGTGCCAGCAGTTCCAGGGACACTGAAGCTTTCTTT

j_call: TRBJ2-2
d_call: .
clone_size: once
v_call: TRBV2
cdr3_aa: CASMEEITGELFF
cdr3_nt: TGTGCCAGCATGGAAGAGATCACCGGGGAGCTGTTTTTT

j_call: TRBJ2-7
d_call: TRBD2
clone_size: .
v_call: TRBV29-1
cdr3_aa: CSVSGGFNEQYF
cdr3_nt: TGCAGCGTTAGCGGGGGGTTCAACGAGCAGTACTTC

j_call: TRBJ1-1
d_call: .
clone_size: once
v_call: TRBV29-1
cdr3_aa: CSVLPGLKDTEAFF
cdr3_nt: TGCAGCGTTTTACCGGGACTGAAAGACACTGAAGCTTTCTTT

j_call: TRBJ2-7
d_call: TRBD1
clone_size: few
v_call: TRBV30
cdr3_aa: CAWSVRFLRDSEQYF
cdr3_nt: TGTGCCTGGAGTGTACGGTTTCTAAGGGACAGCGAGCAGTACTTC

j_call: TRBJ2-7
d_call: .
clone_size: .
v_call: TRBV29-1
cdr3_aa: CSVKGRTGDNSYEQYF
cdr3_nt: TGCAGCGTTAAAGGCCGAACGGGGGACAACTCCTACGAGCAGTACTTC

j_call: TRBJ2-3
d_call: TRBD2
clone_size: few
v_call: TRBV29-1
cdr3_aa: CSVDGGGADTQYF
cdr3_nt: TGCAGCGTTGACGGCGGGGGGGCAGATACGCAGTATTTT

j_call: TRBJ1-5
d_call: .
clone_size: few
v_call: TRBV21-1
cdr3_aa: CASSKERGTSNQPQHF
cdr3_nt: TGTGCCAGCAGCAAAGAGCGGGGGACTAGCAATCAGCCCCAGCATTTT

j_call: TRBJ2-7
d_call: TRBD1
clone_size: few
v_call: TRBV7-9
cdr3_aa: CASNSGQGRYEQYF
cdr3_nt: TGTGCCAGCAACAGCGGACAGGGGAGGTACGAGCAGTACTTC

j_call: TRBJ2-7
d_call: .
clone_size: once
v_call: TRBV20-1
cdr3_aa: CSARGQKQYF
cdr3_nt: TGCAGTGCTCGGGGACAAAAGCAGTACTTC

j_call: TRBJ1-5
d_call: .
clone_size: .
v_call: TRBV30
cdr3_aa: CAWRTGNQPQHF
cdr3_nt: TGTGCCTGGAGAACAGGAAATCAGCCCCAGCATTTT

j_call: TRBJ2-4
d_call: .
clone_size: .
v_call: TRBV30
cdr3_aa: CALDRGAENIQYF
cdr3_nt: TGTGCCCTCGACAGAGGGGCGGAAAACATTCAGTACTTC

j_call: TRBJ2-7
d_call: .
clone_size: few
v_call: TRBV30
cdr3_aa: CAGATMGRTTYEQYF
cdr3_nt: TGTGCCGGAGCCACAATGGGACGGACAACCTACGAGCAGTACTTC

j_call: TRBJ1-1
d_call: .
clone_size: few
v_call: TRBV19
cdr3_aa: CASSIRSLRAAGTEAFF
cdr3_nt: TGTGCCAGTAGTATCCGGTCCCTCCGGGCAGCGGGCACTGAAGCTTTCTTT

j_call: TRBJ2-2
d_call: .
clone_size: .
v_call: TRBV5-1
cdr3_aa: CASSLALRAGFTGELFF
cdr3_nt: TGCGCCAGCAGCTTGGCCCTAAGGGCAGGTTTTACCGGGGAGCTGTTTTTT

j_call: TRBJ2-7
d_call: .
clone_size: .
v_call: TRBV29-1
cdr3_aa: CSVVGIFSYEQYF
cdr3_nt: TGCAGCGTTGTAGGGATTTTCTCCTACGAGCAGTACTTC

j_call: TRBJ1-5
d_call: .
clone_size: .
v_call: TRBV4-1
cdr3_aa: CASSQDSRGNQPQHF
cdr3_nt: TGCGCCAGCAGCCAAGATAGTAGAGGCAATCAGCCCCAGCATTTT

j_call: TRBJ2-5
d_call: TRBD2
clone_size: .
v_call: TRBV27
cdr3_aa: CASSPLAYGLETQYF
cdr3_nt: TGTGCCAGCAGTCCACTAGCGTATGGTTTGGAGACCCAGTACTTC

j_call: TRBJ2-1
d_call: .
clone_size: .
v_call: TRBV7-2
cdr3_aa: CASSLGRMSNEQFF
cdr3_nt: TGTGCCAGCAGCTTAGGTAGAATGAGCAATGAGCAGTTCTTC

j_call: TRBJ1-1
d_call: .
clone_size: few
v_call: TRBV29-1
cdr3_aa: CSVEFGRRQNEAFF
cdr3_nt: TGCAGCGTTGAATTTGGCCGTAGACAGAATGAAGCTTTCTTT

j_call: TRBJ1-1
d_call: .
clone_size: few
v_call: TRBV2
cdr3_aa: CASNSAVDTEAFF
cdr3_nt: TGTGCCAGCAATTCCGCAGTGGACACTGAAGCTTTCTTT

j_call: TRBJ2-2
d_call: .
clone_size: .
v_call: TRBV19
cdr3_aa: CASSIVGGANTGELFF
cdr3_nt: TGTGCCAGTAGTATCGTGGGGGGCGCGAACACCGGGGAGCTGTTTTTT

j_call: TRBJ1-2
d_call: .
clone_size: .
v_call: TRBV5-1
cdr3_aa: CASSASIDYGYTF
cdr3_nt: TGCGCCAGCAGCGCCTCCATCGACTATGGCTACACCTTC

j_call: TRBJ1-4
d_call: TRBD1
clone_size: few
v_call: TRBV9
cdr3_aa: CASSAGPGQLATNEKLFF
cdr3_nt: TGTGCCAGCAGCGCGGGACCGGGACAGTTGGCAACTAATGAAAAACTGTTTTTT

j_call: TRBJ1-1
d_call: .
clone_size: .
v_call: TRBV6-5
cdr3_aa: CASSYGRGEAFF
cdr3_nt: TGTGCCAGCAGTTACGGGAGAGGGGAAGCTTTCTTT

j_call: TRBJ1-4
d_call: .
clone_size: few
v_call: TRBV6-1
cdr3_aa: CASSALRQNEKLFF
cdr3_nt: TGTGCCAGCAGTGCACTACGACAGAATGAAAAACTGTTTTTT